One sample yielded the 12 T cell receptor beta chains listed below, sequenced in a study of cytomegalovirus exposure and HLA in healthy donors. The PCR made use of 60 Vbeta and 13 Jbeta primers. The assay was immunoSEQ multiplex PCR, and TCRdb's table has in-frame clones only and misses some. Of about 170,000 clones listed, approximately 67% are singletons. The sequencing input was PBMCs. The receptors stem from a man aged 35 to 55 in good health and CMV-seronegative.

The chain recombines TRBV6-1 with TRBJ1-2; possible D gene TRBD1, 6 bases. CDR3 length equals 16 residues. V lost 0 bases and J 4 bases, leaving 15 bases between the germline ends. CDR1 is MNHNS, CDR2 SASEGT, per germline. For the CDR3, the DNA is TGTGCCAGCAGTGAAGCGCAGGGGCGAACCTTCTATGGCTACACCTTC. Translating gives CASSEAQGRTFYGYTF.

This chain joins TRBV14 and TRBJ2-3; 7 nucleotides match TRBD1. Losses at the gene ends were 2 bases for V and 2 bases for J; bases not matched to a gene: 10. This CDR3 is 17 amino acids long. CDR1 and CDR2 (germline): SGHDN, FVKESK. The CDR3 DNA follows: TGTGCCAGCAGCCAAAGAACCCCAGGGGGATACACAGATACGCAGTATTTT. It translates to CASSQRTPGGYTDTQYF.

This chain connects TRBV7-2 to TRBJ2-5; TRBD2 agrees at 11 bases. The CDR3 loop spans 14 amino acids. After removal of 3 bases from V and 4 bases from J, the junction contained 1 base not matched to a gene. CDR1 and CDR2 from the germline V gene are SGHTA and FQGNSA. The DNA for the CDR3 is TGTGCCAGCAGCTTGACTAGCGGGGCAGAGACCCAGTACTTC. Translation gives CASSLTSGAETQYF.

The count of this clone is one. This chain uses TRBV2 with TRBJ1-1, with D maybe TRBD1 (6 bases). CDR3 length: 13 residues. CDR1 SNHLY and CDR2 FYNNEI come from the germline V gene. Trimming stripped 3 bases from V and 2 bases from J, with 7 bases between. In nucleotides, the CDR3 is TGTGCCAGCAGTGAGGGGGCCAACACTGAAGCTTTCTTT. It codes for CASSEGANTEAFF.

The V call is TRBV11-2, the J call TRBJ1-1; the match to TRBD1 covers 9 bases. Germline V CDR1 and CDR2: SGHAT, FQNNGV. The CDR3 consists of 13 residues. The ends lost 4 bases at V and 4 bases at J; junction bases unmatched: 1. CDR3 in amino acids: CASSYRGLTEAFF. CDR3 DNA: TGTGCCAGCAGCTACAGGGGGCTCACTGAAGCTTTCTTT.

Concerning this clone itself: Its ends do not fully match the called genes, so a read error is possible. The V and J genes are TRBV29-1 and TRBJ2-7, with D possibly TRBD2 on 6 matching bases. The V gene's germline CDR1 is SQVTM and CDR2 ANQGSEA. This CDR3 contains 14 residues. CDR3 protein: CSVQEGGKRSEQYF. CDR3 coding DNA: TGCAGCGTTCAAGAGGGCGGGAAACGCTCCGAGCAGTACTTC.

This clone was seen only once. This rearrangement joins TRBV25-1 to TRBJ2-5; 11 bases are a match to TRBD1. Per germline, CDR1 MGHDK and CDR2 SYGVNS. The CDR3 is made up of 15 amino acids. The V segment lost 4 bases and the J segment 4 bases; nucleotides outside the gene matches: 5. CDR3 coding DNA: TGTGCCAGCAGTGTAGGGACAGGGGGTATAGAGACCCAGTACTTC. As protein: CASSVGTGGIETQYF. The full variable domain, completed using reference TRBV25-1 and TRBJ2-5, is EADIYQTPRYLVIGTGKKITLECSQTMGHDKMYWYQQDPGMELHLIHYSYGVNSTEKGDLSSESTVSRIRTEHFPLTLESARPSHTSQYLCASSVGTGGIETQYFGPGTRLLVL.

The V gene is TRBV19, the J gene TRBJ1-2, with 7 bases fitting TRBD1. With V trimmed by 5 bases and J by 6 bases, 6 bases remained unmatched. Germline CDR1 reads LNHDA; CDR2 reads SQIVND (reference sequence). The length of the CDR3 is 13 residues. The chain's CDR3 is CASSGGQINGYTF. In DNA, the CDR3 is TGTGCCAGTAGTGGGGGACAGATAAATGGCTACACCTTC.

This clone was recorded a few times. The chain carries TRBV5-1 and TRBJ2-2; 8 bases line up with TRBD1. There are 14 residues in the CDR3. Germline V gives CDR1 SGHRS, CDR2 YFSETQ. The ends lost 4 bases at V and 6 bases at J; junction bases unmatched: 5. CDR3 nucleotides: TGCGCCAGCAGCGAGGCGACAGGGGCCGGGGAGCTGTTTTTT. This gives the protein CASSEATGAGELFF.

The chain employs TRBV30 and TRBJ2-7; D gene unclear. The V gene's germline CDR1 is GTSNPN and CDR2 SVGIG (reference sequence). This CDR3 spans 11 amino acids. The V end lost 7 bases, the J end lost 4 bases, and 11 bases lay between the germline ends. DNA of the CDR3: TGTGCCTTCTCCTGGGCGTACGAGCAGTACTTC. It is translated as CAFSWAYEQYF.

The table lists this clone with a few counts. The CDR3 here is CASSPLLDEAGELFF. In nucleotides, the CDR3 is TGTGCCAGCAGTCCACTTTTAGACGAGGCCGGGGAGCTGTTTTTT. This chain links TRBV27 with TRBJ2-2; D is ambiguous. The CDR3 loop spans 15 amino acids. Germline CDR1 and CDR2: MNHEY and SMNVEV (reference sequence). Trimming shortened V by 5 bases and J by 6 bases, and 16 bases separated the two germline ends.

This chain connects TRBV6-5 to TRBJ1-5; 8 bases align to TRBD1. Germline lookup yields CDR1 MNHEY and CDR2 SVGAGI. V was clipped by 4 bases and J by 7 bases; unmatched bases: 12. The CDR3 covers 16 residues. The CDR3: CASSSTGTGGRQPQHF. CDR3 nucleotide sequence: TGTGCCAGCAGTTCAACCGGGACAGGAGGACGCCAGCCCCAGCATTTT.